This entry lists 24 T cell receptor beta chains sequenced from one sample in a study of blood T cells in healthy people across ages. Sample-barcoded 5' priming and a J-beta primer mix drove a second PCR of roughly 7 to 11 cycles. Using its own MiXCR run on the 5' RACE reads, TCRdb lists one record per CDR3 protein. Among 700,000 to 900,000 distinct CDR3 sequences listed, approximately 55% were seen once. Source material: blood. These receptors all come from a man older than 75 in good health.

The CDR3 loop is CASMDPISATGANVLTF. The DNA of the CDR3 is TGTGCCAGCATGGACCCCATAAGCGCAACCGGGGCCAACGTCCTGACTTTC. The chain joins TRBV9 to TRBJ2-6; no reliable D call. The CDR3 loop spans 17 amino acids. Trimming took off 6 bases at V and 4 bases at J, with 20 bases between the two ends. Germline CDR1 reads SGDLS; CDR2 reads YYNGEE.

This clonotype was seen only a few times. CDR3 nucleotide sequence: TGTGCCAGCAGCTTAGTAGGAGGGCTGGAGACCCAGTACTTC. Translating it yields CASSLVGGLETQYF. The chain has TRBV7-6 and TRBJ2-7, with D perhaps matching TRBD2 (6 bases). The end of the DNA aligns better with TRBJ2-5, so the J call may be wrong. Germline V gene lookup returns CDR1 SGHVS and CDR2 FNYEAQ. This CDR3 is 14 amino acids long.

This clonotype was recorded a few times. This chain connects TRBV10-1 to TRBJ2-1; TRBD1 might be the D (6 bases). V lost 2 bases and J 7 bases, leaving 12 bases between the germline ends. The CDR3 extends over 14 amino acids. Germline-derived CDR1 and CDR2 are WNHNN and SYGVQD (reference sequence). CDR3 sequence (DNA): TGCGCCAGCAGTGAGAACAGGGCGGAGAATGAGCAGTTCTTC. Its protein is CASSENRAENEQFF.

V gene TRBV6-2 or TRBV6-3 combines with J gene TRBJ2-1; TRBD2 aligns across 7 bases. V lost 7 bases, J lost 3 bases, and 9 bases stayed unmatched. CDR3 length equals 15 residues. Germline CDR1 MNHEY, CDR2 SVGEGT. CDR3 in amino acids: CASTQWREGYNEQFF. The CDR3, as DNA: TGTGCCAGCACCCAGTGGAGGGAGGGCTACAATGAGCAGTTCTTC.

V is TRBV12-3 or TRBV12-4 and J is TRBJ2-1, with unresolved D. Trimming pared 3 bases from V and 8 bases from J, leaving 14 bases between. The CDR3 length is 14 residues. The CDR3: CASSFLRERDEQFF. CDR3 sequence (DNA): TGTGCCAGCAGTTTCCTACGCGAAAGAGATGAGCAGTTCTTC.

The chain is built from TRBV30 and TRBJ2-7; 8 nucleotides align to TRBD2. In germline, CDR1 is GTSNPN, CDR2 SVGIG (reference sequence). The CDR3 extends over 13 amino acids. Here the CDR3 reads CATTGTRNREQYF. CDR3 DNA sequence: TGTGCGACTACCGGGACTAGGAATCGCGAGCAGTACTTC.

This chain uses TRBV20-1 with TRBJ2-1, with 10 nucleotides matching TRBD2. The J call may be mistaken, given a closer DNA end match to TRBJ2-7. The CDR3 runs 15 residues. Germline CDR1 DFQATT, CDR2 SNEGSKA (reference sequence). The CDR3 loop reads CSANRRAGGPYEQYF. CDR3 coding DNA: TGCAGTGCTAACAGAAGAGCGGGAGGGCCCTACGAGCAGTACTTC.

There are a few counts of this clonotype. The rearrangement links TRBV20-1 to TRBJ2-7; D gene unclear. The CDR3 totals 13 residues. The germline CDR1 and CDR2 sequences are DFQATT and SNEGSKA (reference sequence). V was pared by 2 bases and J by 2 bases, with 10 bases between. The CDR3, as DNA: TGCAGTGCTAGACCGGGCCCAGCCTACGAGCAGTACTTC. It codes for CSARPGPAYEQYF.

The rearrangement joins TRBV2 to TRBJ2-7; 10 nucleotides agree with TRBD2. Germline assignment: CDR1 SNHLY and CDR2 FYNNEI. The junction had 9 bases not matched to a gene; V was cut back by 5 bases and J by 2 bases. The CDR3 sequence is 16 residues long. The CDR3 sequence is CASSFPGLAATYEQYF. The CDR3 region has the DNA TGTGCCAGCAGTTTCCCTGGACTAGCGGCGACCTACGAGCAGTACTTC.

J is TRBJ1-2 and V is TRBV6-6, with D unresolved. Trimming left V 2 bases short and J 3 bases short, with 7 bases between. CDR1 MNHNY and CDR2 SVGAGI come from the germline V gene (reference sequence). This CDR3 comprises 13 residues. The CDR3 loop is CASSYTDDYGYTF. The CDR3 coding sequence is TGTGCCAGCAGTTACACGGACGACTATGGCTACACCTTC.

The V call is TRBV11-2, the J call TRBJ2-1, with D hard to call. The CDR3 runs 15 residues. V dropped 1 base and J dropped 8 bases, with 15 bases sitting between them. Looked up from germline, CDR1 is SGHAT and CDR2 is FQNNGV. CDR3 residues: CASSLGMGSYDEQFF. The CDR3 nucleotides are TGTGCCAGCAGCTTAGGTATGGGATCGTACGATGAGCAGTTCTTC.

The J gene is TRBJ2-3, the V gene TRBV2; a weak D match, TRBD2 (6 bases). Germline V CDR1 and CDR2: SNHLY, FYNNEI. Trimming took off 3 bases at V and 4 bases at J, with 8 bases between the two ends. CDR3 length: 13 residues. In DNA, the CDR3 is TGTGCCAGCAGTGATTTAGCGGCAGATACGCAGTATTTT. This translates into CASSDLAADTQYF. The full variable domain, its missing parts supplied by reference TRBV2 and TRBJ2-3, is EPEVTQTPSHQVTQMGQEVILRCVPISNHLYFYWYRQILGQKVEFLVSFYNNEISEKSEIFDDQFSVERPDGSNFTLKIRSTKLEDSAMYFCASSDLAADTQYFGPGTRLTVL.

In this sample, this clonotype turned up a few times. V is TRBV29-1 and J is TRBJ2-3, with D possibly matching TRBD1 (6 bases). Germline V gives CDR1 SQVTM, CDR2 ANQGSEA. This CDR3 has 14 amino acids. The V and J ends lost 6 bases and 6 bases respectively, with 19 bases between them. CDR3 in DNA: TGCAGCGTCCGCCCAGGGGAGCCCTGGGATACGCAGTATTTT. Translating it yields CSVRPGEPWDTQYF.

The chain employs TRBV5-1 and TRBJ2-5, with a tentative D call TRBD2 (5 bases). The J call may be in error: the DNA end matches TRBJ2-7 better. The CDR3 runs to 15 residues. CDR1 SGHRS and CDR2 YFSETQ come from the germline V gene. CDR3 coding DNA: TGCGCCAGCAGCTTGGCGCCTCGCGGGTTGTACGAGCAGTACTTC. This codes for CASSLAPRGLYEQYF.

The chain carries TRBV7-8 and TRBJ2-7; D may be TRBD2 (6 bases). The V and J ends lost 6 bases and 2 bases respectively, with 20 bases between them. The germline CDR1 and CDR2 sequences are SGHVS and FQNEAQ. CDR3 length: 16 residues. CDR3 coding DNA: TGTGCCAGCAGTCCCCCGGTGGGACTCAACACCTACGAGCAGTACTTC. Translating it yields CASSPPVGLNTYEQYF.

The rearrangement links TRBV9 to TRBJ2-1; D uncertain. V shed 7 bases and J shed 3 bases, with 17 bases lying between them. The germline V gene has CDR1 SGDLS and CDR2 YYNGEE. The CDR3 totals 15 residues. CDR3 sequence: CASSRAGDFYNEQFF. CDR3 coding DNA: TGTGCCAGCTCCCGAGCTGGGGATTTCTACAATGAGCAGTTCTTC.

V is TRBV20-1 and J is TRBJ2-7; TRBD1 is a possible D gene (6 bases). The CDR3 loop spans 18 amino acids. Germline V gives CDR1 DFQATT, CDR2 SNEGSKA (reference sequence). V gave up 0 bases and J gave up 2 bases, with 23 bases separating them. The CDR3 DNA reads TGCAGTGCTAGAGATCCCCGCCAGGGGTCTAGTCGACCCTACGAGCAGTACTTC. This encodes CSARDPRQGSSRPYEQYF.

The chain combines TRBV19 with TRBJ2-1; D might be TRBD1 (5 bases). This CDR3 has 18 residues. Germline lookup yields CDR1 LNHDA and CDR2 SQIVND (reference sequence). V was clipped by 6 bases and J by 5 bases, with 26 bases between them. The CDR3, as DNA: TGTGCCAGTAGGCAAGCCCTGGCAGGGCGGCCAGGAGACAATGAGCAGTTCTTC. Amino acids: CASRQALAGRPGDNEQFF.

V is TRBV27 and J is TRBJ2-7, with 13 bases lining up with TRBD2. Germline CDR1 reads MNHEY; CDR2 reads SMNVEV (reference sequence). With V trimmed by 7 bases and J by 5 bases, 5 bases remained unmatched. The CDR3 is 14 amino acids. The CDR3 protein is CASNKGLAGNEQYF. CDR3 DNA: TGTGCCAGCAACAAGGGACTAGCGGGGAACGAGCAGTACTTC.

In this sample, this clonotype turned up a few times. The chain has TRBV29-1 and TRBJ2-5; D is perhaps TRBD2 (6 bases). Trimming cost V 7 bases and J 4 bases, with 13 bases left between them. The CDR3 is 12 residues long. Germline V gene data show CDR1 as SQVTM and CDR2 as ANQGSEA. Here the CDR3 reads CSAGGGTETQYF. The CDR3 DNA is TGCAGCGCCGGGGGAGGAACAGAGACCCAGTACTTC.

The V call is TRBV4-2, the J call TRBJ2-7; tentative D call: TRBD1 (6 bases). From germline, CDR1 is LGHNA and CDR2 YNFKEQ. Trimming shortened V by 3 bases and J by 7 bases, and 19 bases separated the two germline ends. The CDR3 is 15 amino acids. The CDR3 region is CASSQERDRNREQYF. The CDR3 region has the DNA TGTGCCAGCAGCCAGGAGCGAGACAGGAATAGGGAGCAGTACTTC.

This sequence joins TRBV5-1 and TRBJ2-7; perhaps TRBD1 as D (5 bases). This CDR3 comprises 15 residues. Deletions cut 4 bases from V and 6 bases from J, with 20 bases between. Germline V gene lookup returns CDR1 SGHRS and CDR2 YFSETQ. CDR3 region: CASSSTDSSLGEQYF. The DNA for the CDR3 is TGCGCCAGCAGCAGTACCGACAGCTCCTTGGGCGAGCAGTACTTC.

The CDR3 reads CASSQTGFIETQYF. For the CDR3, the DNA is TGTGCCAGCAGCCAGACAGGGTTTATTGAGACCCAGTACTTC. This chain uses TRBV21-1 with TRBJ2-4; the tabulated D call, TRBD1, remains unverified against the DNA. The J call may be in error: the DNA end matches TRBJ2-5 better. TRBV21-1 is an annotated pseudogene. This CDR3 comprises 14 residues.

The chain is built from TRBV27 and TRBJ2-4, with D possibly being TRBD1 (5 bases). The J call is in doubt because the DNA end fits TRBJ2-7 better. The CDR3 consists of 12 residues. Germline lookup yields CDR1 MNHEY and CDR2 SMNVEV (reference sequence). The CDR3 nucleotides read TGTGCCGCAGGCGCAGGGCGCTACGAGCAGTACTTC. As protein: CAAGAGRYEQYF.